This T cell receptor (beta chain) was profiled in a study of radiation and T cells in renal cell carcinoma. TCRdb's table, derived via immunoSEQ multiplex PCR, lists solely in-frame clones and lacks some. There are more than 95,000 clones in the sample; around 83% occur only once, and under 4% lies in the top ten. This CDR3 spans 14 amino acids. With 4 bases removed from V and 1 base from J, the gap between germline ends came to 9 bases. Germline V CDR1 and CDR2: SGHDN, FVKESK. The time point is: baseline pretreatment blood. Treatment given: 15 Gy SBRT to primary tumor, nephrectomy 4 weeks later. This renal cell carcinoma was of the clear cell type.

The V gene is TRBV14, the J gene TRBJ2-3; D not resolved. This specimen consisted of blood, obtained from a patient whose treatment included radiotherapy and nephrectomy. This TCR was sampled from a woman aged 60-75 years with renal cell carcinoma. The CDR3, as DNA: TGTGCCAGCAGCCGCCATGTCGGCACAGATACGCAGTATTTT. Translating it yields CASSRHVGTDTQYF. The whole variable domain, filled in from reference TRBV14 and TRBJ2-3, reads EAGVTQFPSHSVIEKGQTVTLRCDPISGHDNLYWYRRVMGKEIKFLLHFVKESKQDESGMPNNRFLAERTGGTYSTLKVQPAELEDSGVYFCASSRHVGTDTQYFGPGTRLTVL.